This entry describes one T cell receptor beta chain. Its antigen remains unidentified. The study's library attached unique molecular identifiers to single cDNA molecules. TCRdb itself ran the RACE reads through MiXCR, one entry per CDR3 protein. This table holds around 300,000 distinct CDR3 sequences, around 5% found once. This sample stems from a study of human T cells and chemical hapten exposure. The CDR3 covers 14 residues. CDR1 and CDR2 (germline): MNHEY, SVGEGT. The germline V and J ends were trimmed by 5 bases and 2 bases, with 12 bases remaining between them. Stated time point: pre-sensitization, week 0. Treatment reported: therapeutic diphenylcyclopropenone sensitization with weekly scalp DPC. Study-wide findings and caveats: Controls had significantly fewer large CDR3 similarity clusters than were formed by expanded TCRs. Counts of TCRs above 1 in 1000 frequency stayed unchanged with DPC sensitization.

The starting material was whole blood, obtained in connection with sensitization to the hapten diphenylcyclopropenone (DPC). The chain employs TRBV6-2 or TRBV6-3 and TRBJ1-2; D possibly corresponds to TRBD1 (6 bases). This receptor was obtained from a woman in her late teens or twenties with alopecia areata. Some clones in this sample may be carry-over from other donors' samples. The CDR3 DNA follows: TGTGCCAGCAGTAGAACAGGGTCAAACTATGGCTACACCTTC. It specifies CASSRTGSNYGYTF.